The present T cell receptor (beta chain) was sequenced within a study of blood T cell repertoires in COVID-19 (dated by TCRdb to 2020 to 2022). Study-wide context: Samples from collaborators originated in the United States, Italy and Spain and spanned both the acute and convalescent phases of COVID-19. Where available, HLA class I and class II types were taken from metadata supplied by the sample provider and were not determined by assay-based typing. The material from the prospective study consisted of cDNA or gDNA derived from T cells, B-cell-depleted T cells, or PBMCs. The repertoires were made available in a free public database intended to serve as a resource for research on the immune response to SARS-CoV-2. Subjects who had been exposed to COVID-19, were actively infected with it, or had recovered from it provided the deeply sampled blood TCRbeta repertoires that made up the dataset. The sample metadata nearly always contained a de-identified subject ID, COVID-19 status, age in years and sex. The samples were drawn from the first 160 participants of the ongoing ImmuneRACE study and from about 1,200 subjects provided by 6 global collaborators. Overall study results and their limits: Clinical and demographic metadata were provided uncurated, with the amount varying by source and participant.

V sheds 4 bases and J sheds 5 bases, leaving 14 bases between their ends. There are 14 amino acids in the CDR3, from cysteine to phenylalanine inclusive. CDR3 DNA only is kept here, 42 bases in frame from base 1. In the germline V gene, CDR1 corresponds to SGHTA and CDR2 to FQGNSA. TCRbeta CDR3 regions were amplified from genomic DNA using the immunoSEQ Assay, a bias-controlled multiplex PCR. Regarding the original processing steps: Nucleated cell counts per sample were estimated from amplification of reference gene primers within the assay. Sequence reads were collapsed and filtered to measure the absolute abundance of every unique TCRbeta CDR3 rearrangement. Productive Simpson clonality was computed per sample as the square root of Simpson's diversity index over productive rearrangements. As stored in TCRdb, this immuneACCESS dataset retains in-frame rearrangements with V and J assigned. A fraction of the clones does not appear; measured against another copy, unresolved V genes explain less than half of the discrepancy, and the remainder lacks a known reason. The V and J calls and clone size were taken over from that table, and D and trimming were inferred from the DNA. The sample contains some 180,000 clones, 80% to 90% of them found a single time. Of the sample, around 20% falls within the top ten clones.

The collaborating institutions used their own protocols to collect whole blood in K2EDTA tubes. Collaborator samples were shipped for TCRbeta analysis as frozen whole blood, isolated PBMCs, or DNA extracted from either sample type. This clone was found once. The clone's antigen remains unknown. No much larger clone exists at a distance of one base, and base qualities are not known. Sequencing was carried out using peripheral blood. The sequence came from a man in his sixties or seventies with active or convalescent COVID-19. The rearranged chain carries TRBV7-2 and TRBJ1-1; the D gene assignment is ambiguous. The base sequence is TGTGCCAGCAGCTCGCAGGCCGGGGTGACTGAAGCTTTCTTT. Its coded protein is CASSSQAGVTEAFF.